One and the same sample provided the 11 T cell receptor beta chains below, sequenced in a study of OX40 agonist ivuxolimab in advanced cancers. Libraries were constructed by the immunoSEQ multiplex PCR assay. Here the immuneACCESS table is served through TCRdb, limited to in-frame sequences with V and J called. Missing clones are a known gap in these copies; in checked studies unresolved V genes cover under half, and the rest lacks a known reason. Recorded for this sample are about 150,000 clones; approximately 94% of them occurred a single time. Around 0.31% of the sample rests with the top ten. Sequencing used CD4+ or CD8+ T cells sorted from blood, obtained in a trial of the OX40 agonist ivuxolimab. Receptors originate from an adult with an advanced solid tumor such as melanoma, head and neck, liver or kidney cancer.

The genes are TRBV5-6 and TRBJ1-1; D is unclear. CDR3 length: 13 amino acids. Germline-derived CDR1 and CDR2 are SGHDT and YYEEEE. Trimming removed 1 base from V and 3 bases from J, with 7 bases in between. CDR3 protein: CASSLRRHTEAFF. The CDR3, as DNA: TGTGCCAGCAGCTTGAGACGGCACACTGAAGCTTTCTTT.

The gene calls are TRBV30 and TRBJ1-2, with D possibly being TRBD1 (6 bases). The CDR3 sequence is 11 residues long. Germline V gene sequence: CDR1 GTSNPN, CDR2 SVGIG (reference sequence). The CDR3 protein is CAGSQGHGYTF. CDR3 nucleotide sequence: TGTGCGGGTTCACAGGGACATGGCTACACCTTC.

This sequence joins TRBV6-5 and TRBJ2-7; D possibly corresponds to TRBD1 (5 bases). Germline V lookup: CDR1 MNHEY, CDR2 SVGAGI. Trimming shortened V by 2 bases and J by 7 bases, and 12 bases separated the two germline ends. The CDR3 contains 13 residues. In nucleotides, the CDR3 is TGTGCCAGCAGTTACAACAGGCCCGGGGAGCAGTACTTC. Amino acid sequence: CASSYNRPGEQYF.

This clone was counted a few times. V usage is TRBV5-4 and J usage is TRBJ1-6, with 7 bases matching TRBD1. With 4 bases clipped from V and 6 bases from J, the junction kept 4 bases outside the gene matches. Germline-derived CDR1 and CDR2 are SGHNT and YYREEE (reference sequence). This CDR3 comprises 14 residues. CDR3: CASSPGQSNSPLHF. Here the CDR3 DNA reads TGTGCCAGCAGCCCGGGACAGAGTAATTCACCCCTCCACTTT.

The chain joins TRBV7-9 to TRBJ1-2, with 7 nucleotides matching TRBD1. CDR1 and CDR2 (germline): SEHNR, FQNEAQ (reference sequence). The CDR3 is 13 amino acids. V was pared by 5 bases and J by 13 bases, with 13 bases of the junction left unmatched. CDR3: CASSLGTETGSTF. CDR3 sequence (DNA): TGTGCCAGCAGCCTCGGGACGGAGACAGGGTCCACCTTC. Drawing the rest from reference TRBV7-9 and TRBJ1-2, the complete variable domain is DTGVSQNPRHKITKRGQNVTFRCDPISEHNRLYWYRQTLGQGPEFLTYFQNEAQLEKSRLLSDRFSAERPKGSFSTLEIQRTEQGDSAMYLCASSLGTETGSTFGSGTRLTVV.

The genes are TRBV5-1 and TRBJ1-3, with 7 bases that match TRBD1. The CDR3 has 16 amino acids. The V gene end was trimmed by 0 bases and the J gene end by 2 bases; junction bases not matched to a gene: 5. Per the germline V gene, CDR1 is SGHRS and CDR2 is YFSETQ. CDR3 protein: CASSLVTGETGNTIYF. CDR3 bases: TGCGCCAGCAGCTTGGTCACAGGGGAAACTGGAAACACCATATATTTT.

The chain uses TRBV7-9 and TRBJ2-3; TRBD1 might be the D (6 bases). V lost 7 bases and J 0 bases, leaving 17 bases between the germline ends. The CDR3 sequence is 16 residues long. CDR1 is SEHNR, CDR2 FQNEAQ, per germline (reference sequence). The CDR3 DNA reads as TGTGCCAGCACCCCAACCTGGACAGAGAGCACAGATACGCAGTATTTT. This encodes CASTPTWTESTDTQYF.

This clone appeared a single time. The chain uses TRBV7-9 and TRBJ2-5; D not certain. The J call may be faulty, since TRBJ2-7 better matches the DNA end. Germline V gives CDR1 SEHNR, CDR2 FQNEAQ (reference sequence). The CDR3 consists of 14 residues. The CDR3 coding sequence is TGTGCCAGCAGTTTGACCCAGCCACCCTACGAGCAGTACTTC. Protein sequence: CASSLTQPPYEQYF.

V is TRBV29-1 and J is TRBJ1-2, with TRBD1 identical over 9 bases. Germline lookup yields CDR1 SQVTM and CDR2 ANQGSEA. The ends lost 8 bases at V and 6 bases at J; junction bases unmatched: 7. CDR3 length equals 12 residues. The CDR3, as DNA: TGCAGCACAACAGGGGGCGCAGATGGCTACACCTTC. As protein: CSTTGGADGYTF.

This rearrangement joins TRBV9 to TRBJ2-4; TRBD1 or TRBD2 may be the D gene (6 bases each). Per germline, CDR1 SGDLS and CDR2 YYNGEE. The CDR3 has 16 amino acids. V was shortened by 4 bases and J by 1 base, with 15 bases between the two germline ends. For the CDR3, the DNA is TGTGCCAGCAGCTCAGGAGGGGGTCGGGCCAAAAACATTCAGTACTTC. It encodes CASSSGGGRAKNIQYF.

This clone has only one observation. V usage is TRBV5-1 and J usage is TRBJ1-1, with D perhaps TRBD1 (6 bases). CDR1 is SGHRS, CDR2 YFSETQ, per germline. The germline V and J ends were trimmed by 5 bases and 1 base, with 9 bases remaining between them. This CDR3 has 13 amino acids. This chain's CDR3 is CASRGGPNTEAFF. The CDR3 nucleotides are TGCGCCAGCAGGGGGGGCCCGAACACTGAAGCTTTCTTT. The variable domain in full, with the rest retrieved from reference TRBV5-1 and TRBJ1-1, is KAGVTQTPRYLIKTRGQQVTLSCSPISGHRSVSWYQQTPGQGLQFLFEYFSETQRNKGNFPGRFSGRQFSNSRSEMNVSTLELGDSALYLCASRGGPNTEAFFGQGTRLTVV.